These 31 T cell receptor beta chains were sequenced from one sample in a study of blood T cell repertoires in COVID-19. Sequencing used immunoSEQ multiplex PCR; TCRdb keeps in-frame clones, though not all of them. The table lists under 250,000 clones, approximately 85% of them singletons. The sample taken for sequencing was peripheral blood. All receptors come from a woman in her 70s with acute or convalescent COVID-19.

The chain employs TRBV21-1 and TRBJ1-1; the table's D gene call, TRBD1, was not cross checked with the DNA. TRBV21-1 is tagged as a pseudogene. The length of the CDR3 is 13 residues. The CDR3 spells CASGDRGNTEAFF. In DNA form, the CDR3 reads TGTGCCAGCGGGGACAGGGGGAACACTGAAGCTTTCTTT.

This clone was detected only a few times. The gene calls are TRBV30 and TRBJ1-2; 8 bases map to TRBD1. The CDR3 is 12 residues long. CDR1 and CDR2 from the germline V gene are GTSNPN and SVGIG (reference sequence). The junction had 5 bases not matched to a gene; V was cut back by 4 bases and J by 7 bases. CDR3 loop: CAWMRTGSGYTF. CDR3 DNA sequence: TGTGCCTGGATGAGGACAGGGAGTGGCTACACCTTC. Full variable domain (remainder filled in from reference TRBV30 and TRBJ1-2): SQTIHQWPATLVQPVGSPLSLECTVEGTSNPNLYWYRQAAGRGLQLLFYSVGIGQISSEVPQNLSASRPQDRQFILSSKKLLLSDSGFYLCAWMRTGSGYTFGSGTRLTVV.

This chain links TRBV5-4 with TRBJ1-1, with TRBD1 identical over 7 bases. The CDR3 consists of 13 residues. CDR1 and CDR2 (germline): SGHNT, YYREEE (reference sequence). V lost 4 bases, J lost 6 bases, and 6 bases stayed unmatched. Here the CDR3 reads CASSRGQSSEAFF. CDR3 nucleotide sequence: TGTGCCAGCAGCCGGGGACAGTCTTCTGAAGCTTTCTTT.

This sequence joins TRBV7-2 and TRBJ1-2; 7 bases map to TRBD1. V trimming: 4 bases; J trimming: 4 bases; junction bases outside the gene matches: 6. The CDR3 is 14 amino acids. CDR1 and CDR2 (germline): SGHTA, FQGNSA. This CDR3 reads CASSSTGPTYGYTF. CDR3 DNA sequence: TGTGCCAGCAGCTCGACAGGGCCGACCTATGGCTACACCTTC.

The CDR3: CSVTRQSIYTF. CDR3 nucleotide sequence: TGCAGCGTTACGAGGCAGTCCATCTACACCTTC. V usage is TRBV29-1 and J usage is TRBJ1-2; D uncertain. Trimming pared 5 bases from V and 10 bases from J, leaving 14 bases between. The CDR3 contains 11 residues. The germline gives CDR1 SQVTM, CDR2 ANQGSEA.

The chain recombines TRBV6-1 with TRBJ2-5; weak D call: TRBD2 (6 bases). CDR3 length equals 14 residues. Germline lookup yields CDR1 MNHNS and CDR2 SASEGT. Trimming removed 2 bases from V and 5 bases from J, with 12 bases in between. The CDR3 reads CASSEFPAGETQYF. Here the CDR3 DNA reads TGTGCCAGCAGTGAATTTCCCGCGGGGGAGACCCAGTACTTC.

This clone was counted a single time. The chain has TRBV19 and TRBJ1-1; D uncertain. The length of the CDR3 is 11 residues. Germline lookup yields CDR1 LNHDA and CDR2 SQIVND (reference sequence). V lost 6 bases, J lost 3 bases, and 5 bases lay in between. The CDR3 DNA reads TGTGCCAGTAGGGAGGACACTGAAGCTTTCTTT. Residues: CASREDTEAFF. The full variable domain, completed using reference TRBV19 and TRBJ1-1, is DGGITQSPKYLFRKEGQNVTLSCEQNLNHDAMYWYRQDPGQGLRLIYYSQIVNDFQKGDIAEGYSVSREKKESFPLTVTSAQKNPTAFYLCASREDTEAFFGQGTRLTVV.

As DNA, the CDR3 is TGTGCCACCAGAGGGACAGGACGCTACGAGCAGTACTTC. This codes for CATRGTGRYEQYF. The gene calls are TRBV28 and TRBJ2-7; 8 positions agree with TRBD1. Germline V lookup: CDR1 MDHEN, CDR2 SYDVKM. The V and J ends lost 10 bases and 3 bases, in that order; junction bases with no gene match: 8. The CDR3 covers 13 residues. Together with reference TRBV28 and TRBJ2-7, the CDR3 gives the full variable domain: DVKVTQSSRYLVKRTGEKVFLECVQDMDHENMFWYRQDPGLGLRLIYFSYDVKMKEKGDIPEGYSVSREKKERFSLILESASTNQTSMYLCATRGTGRYEQYFGPGTRLTVT.

This chain uses TRBV30 with TRBJ1-5; maybe TRBD1 (6 bases). This CDR3 comprises 14 residues. CDR1 is GTSNPN and CDR2 is SVGIG in the germline V gene (reference sequence). Trimming took off 2 bases at V and 3 bases at J, with 11 bases between the two ends. The CDR3 DNA reads TGTGCCTGGAGTAACAGGGCCTTCAATCAGCCCCAGCATTTT. Translation gives CAWSNRAFNQPQHF. Together with reference TRBV30 and TRBJ1-5, the CDR3 gives the full variable domain: SQTIHQWPATLVQPVGSPLSLECTVEGTSNPNLYWYRQAAGRGLQLLFYSVGIGQISSEVPQNLSASRPQDRQFILSSKKLLLSDSGFYLCAWSNRAFNQPQHFGDGTRLSIL.

The rearrangement uses TRBV5-1 and TRBJ2-1; 15 bases are shared with TRBD2. The CDR3 contains 19 residues. The junction had 10 bases not matched to a gene; V was cut back by 3 bases and J by 3 bases. In germline, CDR1 is SGHRS, CDR2 YFSETQ. This CDR3 is CASSWNTGTSGGNYNEQFF. The CDR3 DNA is TGCGCCAGCAGCTGGAATACCGGGACTAGCGGGGGGAACTACAATGAGCAGTTCTTC.

This clone was observed a few times. CDR3 protein: CASSPRTVSGQETQYF. As DNA, the CDR3 is TGTGCCAGCAGCCCCAGGACAGTTTCGGGACAAGAGACCCAGTACTTC. This sequence joins TRBV3-1 (or the pseudogene TRBV3-2) and TRBJ2-5; maybe TRBD1 (6 bases). Germline V CDR1 and CDR2: LGHDT, YNNKEL (reference sequence). The CDR3 has 16 amino acids. The V end lost 4 bases, the J end lost 2 bases, and 17 bases lay between the germline ends.

The CDR3 DNA follows: TGTGCCAGCAGCAGACCGGGACAGCGGCGGGGCGAGCAGTACTTC. Its translation: CASSRPGQRRGEQYF. V gene TRBV6-2 or TRBV6-3 combines with J gene TRBJ2-7, with TRBD1 as a possible D gene (7 bases). The CDR3 covers 15 residues. CDR1 and CDR2 (germline): MNHEY, SVGEGT. The V end lost 6 bases, the J end lost 6 bases, and 21 bases lay between the germline ends.

The chain recombines TRBV5-1 with TRBJ2-7; maybe TRBD1 (6 bases). V lost 4 bases, J lost 2 bases, and 13 bases lay in between. Germline loops: CDR1 SGHRS, CDR2 YFSETQ. The CDR3 length is 14 residues. The chain's CDR3 is CASSVSGDPYEQYF. CDR3 bases: TGCGCCAGCAGCGTTTCAGGGGACCCCTACGAGCAGTACTTC.

V and J are TRBV9 and TRBJ2-1; possible D gene TRBD1, 5 bases. The length of the CDR3 is 15 residues. Between the trimmed V and J ends, which lost 0 bases and 2 bases, there was a span of 9 bases. Looked up from germline, CDR1 is SGDLS and CDR2 is YYNGEE. CDR3 sequence (DNA): TGTGCCAGCAGCGTAGGGCAGGGCACCTACAATGAGCAGTTCTTC. Protein product: CASSVGQGTYNEQFF.

This sequence joins TRBV7-9 and TRBJ2-1; 7 positions match TRBD1. Germline V gene lookup returns CDR1 SEHNR and CDR2 FQNEAQ (reference sequence). The CDR3 sequence is 16 residues long. J was trimmed by 0 bases and V by 5 bases; bases with no gene match: 7. CDR3 sequence reads: CASSPNRGFSYNEQFF. The CDR3 DNA is TGTGCCAGCAGCCCGAACAGGGGTTTCTCCTACAATGAGCAGTTCTTC.

The CDR3 here is CASRQPDRVVYGYTF. The CDR3 DNA is TGTGCCAGCAGACAACCGGACAGGGTGGTCTATGGCTACACCTTC. This chain joins TRBV28 and TRBJ1-2; 8 bases fit TRBD1. With 6 bases clipped from V and 4 bases from J, the junction kept 10 bases outside the gene matches. The germline gives CDR1 MDHEN, CDR2 SYDVKM. The CDR3 has 15 amino acids.

The chain uses TRBV5-1 and TRBJ1-2; 11 bases line up with TRBD1. CDR3 length: 16 amino acids. V gave up 4 bases and J gave up 0 bases; unmatched junction bases: 5. Germline CDR1 SGHRS, CDR2 YFSETQ. The CDR3 region has the DNA TGCGCCAGCAGCAGGACAGGGGGCGCCTCTAACTATGGCTACACCTTC. Its translation is CASSRTGGASNYGYTF. The full variable domain, rest sourced from reference TRBV5-1 and TRBJ1-2, is KAGVTQTPRYLIKTRGQQVTLSCSPISGHRSVSWYQQTPGQGLQFLFEYFSETQRNKGNFPGRFSGRQFSNSRSEMNVSTLELGDSALYLCASSRTGGASNYGYTFGSGTRLTVV.

The chain is built from TRBV27 and TRBJ1-2; TRBD1 agrees at 8 bases. V gave up 3 bases and J gave up 8 bases; unmatched junction bases: 5. Germline V gives CDR1 MNHEY, CDR2 SMNVEV (reference sequence). The CDR3 is 13 amino acids. In DNA, the CDR3 is TGTGCCAGCAGTTTCAGGGGGCAGAGGGGCTACACCTTC. It translates to CASSFRGQRGYTF.

The chain combines TRBV5-3 with TRBJ1-2, with a weak D call TRBD1 (6 bases). TRBV5-3 has ORF status, its function being uncertain. This CDR3 comprises 13 residues. The V end lost 3 bases, the J end lost 4 bases, and 10 bases lay between the germline ends. CDR3 loop: CARSSDRAYGYTF. DNA of the CDR3: TGTGCCAGAAGCTCGGACAGAGCCTATGGCTACACCTTC.

The chain uses TRBV5-4 and TRBJ2-1; 8 bases are shared with TRBD2. V lost 5 bases to trimming and J lost 2 bases; unmatched junction nucleotides: 6. Germline CDR1 reads SGHNT; CDR2 reads YYREEE (reference sequence). This CDR3 contains 15 residues. The CDR3 nucleotides read TGTGCCAGCAGTTTGACTAGCGCCGCCTACAATGAGCAGTTCTTC. This translates into CASSLTSAAYNEQFF.

This clone was recorded a few times. In the same sample, other DNA sequences code for this CDR3. The genes are TRBV4-2 and TRBJ1-2; D is ambiguous. The CDR3 sequence is 15 residues long. The V and J ends lost 1 base and 0 bases respectively, with 9 bases between them. Germline values: CDR1 LGHNA, CDR2 YNFKEQ. CDR3 loop: CASSQGEETNYGYTF. CDR3 DNA: TGTGCCAGCAGCCAAGGGGAGGAGACTAACTATGGCTACACCTTC.

This rearrangement joins TRBV5-1 to TRBJ2-7; TRBD1 aligns across 8 bases. The CDR3 length is 15 residues. CDR1 is SGHRS, CDR2 YFSETQ, per germline. V was clipped by 3 bases and J by 4 bases; unmatched bases: 9. DNA of the CDR3: TGCGCCAGCAGCTGGGGGGAGACAGGGGATTACGAGCAGTACTTC. Translated: CASSWGETGDYEQYF. The full variable domain, with the rest looked up from reference TRBV5-1 and TRBJ2-7, is KAGVTQTPRYLIKTRGQQVTLSCSPISGHRSVSWYQQTPGQGLQFLFEYFSETQRNKGNFPGRFSGRQFSNSRSEMNVSTLELGDSALYLCASSWGETGDYEQYFGPGTRLTVT.

The chain is built from TRBV7-8 and TRBJ2-7, with D possibly being TRBD2 (6 bases). There are 15 residues in the CDR3. Trimming cost V 5 bases and J 3 bases, with 17 bases left between them. Per the germline V gene, CDR1 is SGHVS and CDR2 is FQNEAQ. CDR3 bases: TGTGCCAGCAGCCAAGGCAGTGTGGGGGGCTACGAGCAGTACTTC. Translation: CASSQGSVGGYEQYF.

The count of this clone is one. The chain is built from TRBV4-2 and TRBJ1-4, with 7 nucleotides matching TRBD1. CDR1 and CDR2 from the germline V gene are LGHNA and YNFKEQ. The ends lost 5 bases at V and 8 bases at J; junction bases unmatched: 11. The CDR3 is made up of 15 amino acids. The CDR3 loop is CASSEPQTGWEKLFF. DNA of the CDR3: TGTGCCAGCAGCGAACCTCAGACAGGGTGGGAAAAACTGTTTTTT.

This clone appeared a single time. The chain couples TRBV6-5 to TRBJ1-1, with 10 bases fitting TRBD1. V gave up 4 bases and J gave up 2 bases; unmatched junction bases: 7. Per the germline V gene, CDR1 is MNHEY and CDR2 is SVGAGI. The length of the CDR3 is 16 residues. CDR3 sequence (DNA): TGTGCCAGCAGTTCGGGACAGGGGATGAAAAACACTGAAGCTTTCTTT. Its translation is CASSSGQGMKNTEAFF.

V usage is TRBV27 and J usage is TRBJ1-5, with 7 bases that match TRBD1. This CDR3 is 14 amino acids long. Germline loops: CDR1 MNHEY, CDR2 SMNVEV (reference sequence). V trimming: 6 bases; J trimming: 4 bases; junction bases outside the gene matches: 6. CDR3 in DNA: TGTGCCAGCAGCCTAATACAGGGGAATCAGCCCCAGCATTTT. Its protein product is CASSLIQGNQPQHF.

The chain has TRBV5-1 and TRBJ2-7; no clear D. Trimming removed 2 bases at V and 3 bases at J, with 9 bases between. Germline lookup yields CDR1 SGHRS and CDR2 YFSETQ. The CDR3 length is 13 residues. The chain's CDR3 is CASSFNSLYEQYF. The CDR3 nucleotides are TGCGCCAGCAGCTTTAACAGCCTCTACGAGCAGTACTTC. Looking up the rest from reference TRBV5-1 and TRBJ2-7 gives the full variable domain: KAGVTQTPRYLIKTRGQQVTLSCSPISGHRSVSWYQQTPGQGLQFLFEYFSETQRNKGNFPGRFSGRQFSNSRSEMNVSTLELGDSALYLCASSFNSLYEQYFGPGTRLTVT.

V usage is TRBV19 and J usage is TRBJ1-5, with D uncertain. Germline V gene lookup returns CDR1 LNHDA and CDR2 SQIVND (reference sequence). Trimming left V 7 bases short and J 11 bases short, with 12 bases between. The CDR3 sequence is 11 residues long. DNA for the CDR3: TGTGCCAGTACCGAGGGTTTGGCCCAGCATTTT. Amino acid sequence: CASTEGLAQHF.

V and J are TRBV12-5 and TRBJ2-1; no clear D. The length of the CDR3 is 15 residues. Between the trimmed V and J ends, which lost 7 bases and 2 bases, there was a span of 15 bases. Looked up from germline, CDR1 is LGHNT and CDR2 is FRNRAP. In DNA, the CDR3 is TGTGCTAGTGCCAAAGGCGGAACAACCTACAATGAGCAGTTCTTC. Protein product: CASAKGGTTYNEQFF.

The chain has TRBV6-5 and TRBJ1-4; no clear D. Germline CDR1 is MNHEY and CDR2 is SVGAGI. V lost 2 bases and J lost 8, with 15 bases in between. The CDR3 loop spans 15 amino acids. The CDR3 protein is CASSYLASSSEKLFF. The CDR3 DNA reads as TGTGCCAGCAGTTACCTAGCCTCTTCGAGCGAAAAACTGTTTTTT.

This chain uses TRBV24-1 with TRBJ2-1; 9 bases align to TRBD2. The CDR3 extends over 16 amino acids. The V segment lost 1 base and the J segment 5 bases; nucleotides outside the gene matches: 5. The germline CDR1 and CDR2 sequences are KGHDR and SFDVKD. The CDR3 DNA sequence: TGTGCCACCAGTGATTTATCTAGCGGGGCAGACAATGAGCAGTTCTTC. It yields the protein CATSDLSSGADNEQFF.